This record looks at one T cell receptor beta chain sequence and its context. Antigen unknown. CDR3 size: 13 residues. Germline V CDR1 and CDR2: SGHRS, YFSETQ. V lost 7 bases and J lost 2, with 12 bases in between. This record comes from a study of shared clonotypes between healthy human individuals. Across the study: Three CD4 naive, three CD4 memory, two CD8 naive and one CD8 memory plate were used per donor.

Points from the study as a whole: A reduction in generation probabilities was seen for non-shared clonotypes relative to those shared by all four donors. The study's rarefaction showed incomplete sorted-subset sequencing despite large depth.

Sequencing was performed with immunoSEQ multiplex PCR; in TCRdb, only in-frame clones are kept and a portion is missing. Here the sample spans approximately 1.4 million clones, roughly 98% being singletons. This chain joins TRBV5-1 and TRBJ2-5, with D possibly matching TRBD1 (6 bases). The source of this sequence is a man younger than 40 in good health. Material for sequencing was naive CD4+ T cells sorted from blood. The subset here: CD45RA+ positively selected. In DNA, the CDR3 is TGCGCCAGCGGTGACAGGATACAAGAGACCCAGTACTTC. Protein sequence: CASGDRIQETQYF.